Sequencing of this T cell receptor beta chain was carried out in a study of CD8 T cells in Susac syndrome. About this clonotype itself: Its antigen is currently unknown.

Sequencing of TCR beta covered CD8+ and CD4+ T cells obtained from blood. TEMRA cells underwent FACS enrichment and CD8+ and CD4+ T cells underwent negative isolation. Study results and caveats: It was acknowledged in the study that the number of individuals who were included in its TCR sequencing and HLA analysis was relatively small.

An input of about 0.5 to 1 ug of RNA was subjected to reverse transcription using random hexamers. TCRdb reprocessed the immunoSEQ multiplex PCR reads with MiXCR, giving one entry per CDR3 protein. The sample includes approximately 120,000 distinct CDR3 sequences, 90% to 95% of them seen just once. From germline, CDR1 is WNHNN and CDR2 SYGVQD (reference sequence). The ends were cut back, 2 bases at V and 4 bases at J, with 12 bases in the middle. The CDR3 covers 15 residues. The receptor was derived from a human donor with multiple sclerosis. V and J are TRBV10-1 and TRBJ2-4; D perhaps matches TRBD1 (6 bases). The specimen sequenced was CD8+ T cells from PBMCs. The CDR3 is CASSETRGMKNIQYF. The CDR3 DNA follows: TGCGCCAGCAGTGAGACCAGGGGTATGAAAAACATTCAGTACTTC.